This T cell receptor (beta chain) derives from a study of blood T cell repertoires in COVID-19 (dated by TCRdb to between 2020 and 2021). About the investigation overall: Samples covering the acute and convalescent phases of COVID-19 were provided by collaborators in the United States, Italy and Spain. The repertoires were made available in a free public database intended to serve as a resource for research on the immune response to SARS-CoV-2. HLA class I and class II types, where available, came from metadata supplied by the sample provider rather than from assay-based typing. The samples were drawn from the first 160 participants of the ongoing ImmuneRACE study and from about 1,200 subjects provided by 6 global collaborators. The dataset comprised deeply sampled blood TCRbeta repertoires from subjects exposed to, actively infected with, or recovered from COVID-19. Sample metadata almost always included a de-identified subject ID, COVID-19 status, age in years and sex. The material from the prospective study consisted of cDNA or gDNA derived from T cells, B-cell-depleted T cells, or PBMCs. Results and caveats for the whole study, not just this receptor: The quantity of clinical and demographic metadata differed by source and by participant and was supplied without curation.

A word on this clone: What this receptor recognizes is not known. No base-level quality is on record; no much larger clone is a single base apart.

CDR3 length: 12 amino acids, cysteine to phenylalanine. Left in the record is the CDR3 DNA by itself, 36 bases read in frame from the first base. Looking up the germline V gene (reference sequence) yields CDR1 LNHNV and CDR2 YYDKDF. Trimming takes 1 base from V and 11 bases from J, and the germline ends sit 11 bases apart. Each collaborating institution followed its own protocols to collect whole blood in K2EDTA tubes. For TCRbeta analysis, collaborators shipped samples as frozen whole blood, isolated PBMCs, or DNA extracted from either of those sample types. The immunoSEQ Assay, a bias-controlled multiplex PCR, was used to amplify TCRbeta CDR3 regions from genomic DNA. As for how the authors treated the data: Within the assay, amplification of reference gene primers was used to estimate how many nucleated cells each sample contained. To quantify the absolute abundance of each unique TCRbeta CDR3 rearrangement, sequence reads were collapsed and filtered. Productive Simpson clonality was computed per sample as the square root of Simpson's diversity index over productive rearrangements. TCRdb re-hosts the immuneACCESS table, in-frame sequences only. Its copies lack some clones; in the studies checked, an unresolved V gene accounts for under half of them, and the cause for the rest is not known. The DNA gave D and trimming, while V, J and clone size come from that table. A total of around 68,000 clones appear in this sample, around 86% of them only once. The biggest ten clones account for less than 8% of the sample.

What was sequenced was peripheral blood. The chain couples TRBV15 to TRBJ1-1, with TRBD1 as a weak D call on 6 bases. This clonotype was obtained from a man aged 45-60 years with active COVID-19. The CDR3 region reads CATSRGQGKAFF. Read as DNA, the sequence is TGTGCCACCAGCAGAGGTCAGGGGAAGGCTTTCTTT. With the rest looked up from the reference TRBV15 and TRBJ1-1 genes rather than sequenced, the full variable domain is DAMVIQNPRYQVTQFGKPVTLSCSQTLNHNVMYWYQQKSSQAPKLLFHYYDKDFNNEADTPDNFQSRRPNTSFCFLDIRSPGLGDTAMYLCATSRGQGKAFFGQGTRLTVV.